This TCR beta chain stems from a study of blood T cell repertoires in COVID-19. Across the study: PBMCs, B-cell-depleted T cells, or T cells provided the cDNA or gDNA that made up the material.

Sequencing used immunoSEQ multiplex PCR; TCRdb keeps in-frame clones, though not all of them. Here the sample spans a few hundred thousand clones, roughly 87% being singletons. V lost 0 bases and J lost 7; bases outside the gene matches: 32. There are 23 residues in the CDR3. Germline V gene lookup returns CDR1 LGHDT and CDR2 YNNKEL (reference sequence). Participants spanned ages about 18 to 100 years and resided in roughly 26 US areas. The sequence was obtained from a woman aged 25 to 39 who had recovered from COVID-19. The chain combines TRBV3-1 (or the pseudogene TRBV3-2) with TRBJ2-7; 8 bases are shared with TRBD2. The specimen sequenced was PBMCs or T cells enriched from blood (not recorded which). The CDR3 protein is CASSQDQGSWEFGTSPLRGEQYF. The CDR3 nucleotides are TGTGCCAGCAGCCAAGATCAGGGCTCTTGGGAGTTCGGGACTAGTCCTCTTCGCGGGGAGCAGTACTTC.